The T cell receptor (beta chain) under discussion was sequenced for a study of regulatory and conventional T cells in RAG deficiency. The CDR3 consists of 17 residues. With 3 bases clipped from V and 0 bases from J, the junction kept 6 bases outside the gene matches. Per the germline V gene, CDR1 is SGDLS and CDR2 is YYNGEE. Findings and caveats of the study: Control T-cell subsets had markedly higher Shannon entropy and lower Simpson indices than RAG-deficient patients. In Omenn syndrome, Treg and Tconv repertoires overlapped >75%.

Repertoires were generated with immunoSEQ multiplex PCR, while TCRdb's copy carries only in-frame clones and drops some. Among 24,000 or so clones listed, approximately 93% were seen once. This clone was recorded once. Its specificity is unknown. Genomic DNA came from blood conventional CD4+ T cells gated CD25-low CD127-high. This sample was also put to use in a study of regulatory T cells. This second report adds: Primers: 52 TRBV forward and 13 TRBJ reverse. In patients, unique TRB V-J pairs were restricted and V/J usage skewed, especially in Tregs.

This TCR derives from a human donor in good health. Sequenced input: CD4+ T cells sorted from blood. The chain uses TRBV9 and TRBJ2-1, with TRBD2 matching 10 bases. The chain's CDR3 is CASSESGGASSYNEQFF. The CDR3 region has the DNA TGTGCCAGCAGCGAGAGCGGGGGGGCGAGCTCCTACAATGAGCAGTTCTTC.